Listed below are T cell receptor beta chains from one sample, sequenced in a study of cytomegalovirus exposure and HLA in healthy donors. Repertoires were generated with immunoSEQ multiplex PCR, while TCRdb's copy carries only in-frame clones and drops some. The sample contains about 200,000 clones, roughly 80% of which appear only once. The sample was PBMCs. The origin of the receptors is a man younger than 40 in good health and CMV-seronegative. Each CDR3 is given with its conserved first and last residue. Fields, in order: J gene, V gene, D gene, clone size, CDR3 protein, CDR3 DNA. A D gene is named only where the DNA matches it firmly. The size entry is marked missing in some rows and otherwise reads once, few, many or a size class.

TRBJ2-7,TRBV5-1,TRBD1,.,CASSLAGGRTGFTYEQYF,TGCGCCAGCAGCTTGGCCGGAGGAAGGACAGGCTTCACCTACGAGCAGTACTTC
TRBJ2-5,TRBV6-4,.,.,CASTEKSQETQYF,TGTGCCAGCACGGAGAAATCCCAAGAGACCCAGTACTTC
TRBJ2-7,TRBV28,.,.,CATEGTKKYEQYF,TGTGCCACAGAGGGGACAAAGAAGTACGAGCAGTACTTC
TRBJ1-3,TRBV18,.,.,CASSPVIGNTIYF,TGTGCCAGCTCACCCGTAATCGGAAACACCATATATTTT
TRBJ2-6,TRBV4-2,.,few,CASSQVEGTGANVLTF,TGTGCCAGCAGCCAAGTGGAGGGTACTGGGGCCAACGTCCTGACTTTC
TRBJ2-1,TRBV18,.,.,CASSPPAGNEQFF,TGTGCCAGCTCACCACCCGCCGGGAATGAGCAGTTCTTC
TRBJ2-2,TRBV7-6,TRBD2,.,CASSFNPTSGGAAGELFF,TGTGCCAGCAGCTTCAACCCGACTAGCGGGGGGGCGGCCGGGGAGCTGTTTTTT
TRBJ2-5,TRBV9,.,.,CAGSEQGPLETQYF,TGTGCCGGCAGCGAACAGGGACCTTTAGAGACCCAGTACTTC
TRBJ2-7,TRBV11-2,.,.,CASSSSDSYEQYF,TGTGCCAGCAGCTCTAGCGACTCCTACGAGCAGTACTTC
TRBJ2-7,TRBV4-1,TRBD1,few,CASSYGSGTGNYEQYF,TGCGCCAGCAGCTACGGCTCCGGGACAGGGAACTACGAGCAGTACTTC
TRBJ1-1,TRBV6-6,.,.,CATQGGQYMNTEAFF,TGTGCCACCCAAGGTGGACAGTACATGAACACTGAAGCTTTCTTT
TRBJ2-1,TRBV19,TRBD1,.,CASSIDGGQISYNEQFF,TGTGCCAGTAGTATAGATGGGGGACAGATCTCCTACAATGAGCAGTTCTTC
TRBJ1-1,TRBV20-1,TRBD1,.,CRDRVLAFF,TGCAGGGACAGGGTCCTAGCTTTCTTT
TRBJ1-1,TRBV5-1,TRBD1,.,CASSVTGQMNTEAFF,TGCGCCAGCAGCGTGACAGGGCAGATGAACACTGAAGCTTTCTTT
TRBJ2-7,TRBV6-5,.,.,CASKEEERDYEQYF,TGTGCCAGCAAGGAGGAAGAAAGGGACTACGAGCAGTACTTC
TRBJ1-2,TRBV6-5,.,.,CASSEDHGGYGYTF,TGTGCCAGCAGTGAGGACCACGGGGGCTATGGCTACACCTTC
TRBJ2-7,TRBV4-1,.,.,CASSQGASFYEQYF,TGCGCCAGCAGCCAAGGGGCTAGCTTTTACGAGCAGTACTTC
TRBJ1-4,TRBV5-1,TRBD1,.,CASSLNTGAANEKLFF,TGCGCCAGCAGCTTGAATACAGGGGCGGCTAATGAAAAACTGTTTTTT
TRBJ1-5,TRBV19,.,.,CASSIADLGGQPQHF,TGTGCCAGTAGTATAGCCGATCTGGGGGGACAGCCCCAGCATTTT
TRBJ2-5,TRBV19,.,.,CASSIDMGEQETQYF,TGTGCCAGTAGTATCGACATGGGAGAACAAGAGACCCAGTACTTC
TRBJ1-1,TRBV6-6,.,few,CASSQEDTEAFF,TGTGCCAGCAGTCAGGAGGACACTGAAGCTTTCTTT
TRBJ1-1,TRBV10-3,TRBD1,.,CAISDTGGKAEAFF,TGTGCCATCAGTGATACAGGGGGGAAAGCTGAAGCTTTCTTT
TRBJ1-1,TRBV9,TRBD1,once,CASSVVMEALGQGCAEAFF,TGTGCCAGCAGCGTCGTAATGGAAGCACTGGGACAGGGGTGTGCTGAAGCTTTCTTT
TRBJ2-7,TRBV13,.,.,CASSLAGSKFYEQYF,TGTGCCAGCAGCTTAGCAGGGTCAAAGTTCTACGAGCAGTACTTC
TRBJ2-1,TRBV7-8,TRBD2,.,CASSLLAGSIDEQFF,TGTGCCAGCAGCCTACTAGCGGGGTCTATCGATGAGCAGTTCTTC
TRBJ1-6,TRBV5-1,.,.,CASSLRGYNSPLHF,TGCGCCAGCAGCTTGAGGGGCTATAATTCACCCCTCCACTTT
TRBJ1-6,TRBV13,.,.,CASSLKQVSNSPLHF,TGTGCCAGCAGTTTGAAACAGGTTTCTAATTCACCCCTCCACTTT
TRBJ2-7,TRBV7-6,TRBD1,.,CASSLGQGVQQYF,TGTGCCAGCAGCTTAGGGCAGGGGGTCCAGCAGTACTTC
TRBJ2-7,TRBV13,.,.,CASSAKDTTYEQYF,TGTGCCAGCAGCGCCAAGGACACTACCTACGAGCAGTACTTC
TRBJ2-3,TRBV5-4,TRBD1,.,CASSHGQGLTDTQYF,TGTGCCAGCAGCCACGGACAGGGACTCACAGATACGCAGTATTTT
TRBJ1-1,TRBV19,.,.,CASRVGWGSNTEAFF,TGTGCCAGTAGAGTGGGGTGGGGCTCGAACACTGAAGCTTTCTTT
TRBJ2-7,TRBV7-9,.,.,CASSQRGGFNEQYF,TGTGCCAGCAGCCAAAGGGGGGGGTTCAACGAGCAGTACTTC
TRBJ1-5,TRBV7-8,TRBD1,.,CASSLIGTGIQPQHF,TGTGCCAGCAGCTTAATCGGGACAGGGATCCAGCCCCAGCATTTT
TRBJ1-5,TRBV19,.,.,CASMVGGGYQPQHF,TGTGCCAGTATGGTGGGTGGGGGCTATCAGCCCCAGCATTTT
TRBJ1-1,TRBV7-8,TRBD1,once,CASSLEYRGLNTEAFF,TGTGCCAGCAGCTTGGAATACAGGGGGCTGAACACTGAAGCTTTCTTT
TRBJ2-5,TRBV25-1,TRBD2,.,CASRGGIQTQYF,TGTGCCAGCCGGGGGGGTATACAGACCCAGTACTTC
TRBJ2-1,TRBV7-6,TRBD2,few,CASSSPGLAGFYNEQFF,TGTGCCAGCAGCTCCCCGGGACTAGCGGGGTTTTACAATGAGCAGTTCTTC
TRBJ2-1,TRBV28,TRBD2,.,CASRLETSGFYNEQFF,TGTGCCAGCAGACTAGAGACTAGCGGCTTTTACAATGAGCAGTTCTTC
TRBJ2-1,TRBV5-3,TRBD2,.,CARSLEESGGPCNEQFF,TGTGCCAGAAGCTTGGAGGAGAGCGGGGGGCCGTGCAATGAGCAGTTCTTC
TRBJ2-7,TRBV7-9,.,once,CASSQPSRSTTPVYEQYF,TGTGCCAGCAGCCAACCCTCACGCTCGACTACCCCTGTCTACGAGCAGTACTTC
TRBJ2-1,TRBV25-1,.,.,CASSETDRKTYNEQFF,TGTGCCAGCAGTGAAACGGACAGAAAAACCTACAATGAGCAGTTCTTC
TRBJ1-4,TRBV6-1,.,.,CASSDSINEKLFF,TGTGCCAGCAGTGACAGTATTAATGAAAAACTGTTTTTT
TRBJ2-1,TRBV18,TRBD2,.,CASSRTSGGTQVYNEQFF,TGTGCCAGCTCACGAACTAGCGGGGGGACCCAAGTCTACAATGAGCAGTTCTTC
TRBJ1-1,TRBV6-6,.,.,CASSYRQGGSNTEAFF,TGTGCCAGCAGTTACCGGCAGGGAGGATCGAACACTGAAGCTTTCTTT
TRBJ1-6,TRBV2,.,few,CASSRQLPLPNNSPLHF,TGTGCCAGCAGTCGACAGTTGCCTCTACCGAATAATTCACCCCTCCACTTT
TRBJ1-4,TRBV6-6,TRBD1,.,CASSYSTGAREKLFF,TGTGCCAGCAGTTACTCGACAGGGGCGCGTGAAAAACTGTTTTTT
TRBJ2-1,TRBV4-3,.,.,CASSQDWQISYNEQFF,TGCGCCAGCAGCCAAGATTGGCAGATCTCCTACAATGAGCAGTTCTTC
TRBJ2-7,TRBV9,.,.,CASSSTYLANEQYF,TGTGCCAGCAGTTCCACGTACCTAGCCAACGAGCAGTACTTC